This passage covers 15 T cell receptor beta chains from one sample sequenced in a study of technical replicates of blood from a handful of donors. Generated by immunoSEQ multiplex PCR, the TCRdb table keeps only in-frame clones and is missing some. The sample records some 87,000 clones, around 92% being singletons. The sequenced material came from T cells isolated from PBMCs. The receptors were sampled from a human donor in good health.

The chain joins TRBV27 to TRBJ2-7; 9 nucleotides align to TRBD1. V lost 4 bases and J lost 5; bases outside the gene matches: 6. The germline CDR1 and CDR2 sequences are MNHEY and SMNVEV (reference sequence). The CDR3 has 14 residues. DNA of the CDR3: TGTGCCAGCAGTTCAGGGACAGGGTACAACGAGCAGTACTTC. Its protein product is CASSSGTGYNEQYF.

The chain uses TRBV28 and TRBJ2-7, with 8 bases lining up with TRBD1. J lost 5 bases, V lost 7 bases, and 7 bases had no gene match. This CDR3 is built from 13 residues. CDR1 and CDR2 (germline): MDHEN, SYDVKM. The CDR3 sequence: CASNDRGFHEQYF. CDR3 sequence (DNA): TGTGCCAGCAACGACAGGGGTTTCCACGAGCAGTACTTC.

The V gene is TRBV5-1, the J gene TRBJ1-5; D not certain. The V gene's germline CDR1 is SGHRS and CDR2 YFSETQ. Trimming removed 0 bases at V and 3 bases at J, with 10 bases between. The CDR3 is 15 amino acids. The CDR3 loop is CASSLEAGLNQPQHF. The CDR3, as DNA: TGCGCCAGCAGCTTGGAGGCAGGCCTCAATCAGCCCCAGCATTTT.

The rearrangement links TRBV6-6 to TRBJ2-3; no clear D gene. Germline V gene lookup returns CDR1 MNHNY and CDR2 SVGAGI (reference sequence). The CDR3 is made up of 11 amino acids. The V end was cut by 5 bases, the J end by 5 bases, with 5 bases between. CDR3 sequence reads: CASSPRDTQYF. The CDR3, as DNA: TGTGCCAGCAGTCCCCGAGATACGCAGTATTTT.

The chain has TRBV6-5 and TRBJ1-1, with TRBD1 matching 8 bases. After removal of 5 bases from V and 12 bases from J, the junction contained 5 bases not matched to a gene. Germline values: CDR1 MNHEY, CDR2 SVGAGI. The CDR3 length is 11 residues. The CDR3 region has the DNA TGTGCCAGCAGTCACAGGGGGGAGACTTTCTTT. Encoded protein: CASSHRGETFF.

For the CDR3, the DNA is TGTGCCAGCAGCGGGACTTCCACCGGGGAGCTGTTTTTT. Translating it yields CASSGTSTGELFF. The rearrangement joins TRBV9 to TRBJ2-2; maybe TRBD2 (5 bases). Germline V lookup: CDR1 SGDLS, CDR2 YYNGEE. V lost 3 bases and J lost 4, with 7 bases in between. The CDR3 consists of 13 residues.

The chain employs TRBV6-5 and TRBJ2-1; no reliable D call. Germline loops: CDR1 MNHEY, CDR2 SVGAGI. The V end was cut by 4 bases, the J end by 5 bases, with 12 bases between. The CDR3 loop spans 14 amino acids. Here the CDR3 DNA reads TGTGCCAGCAGTTTTGGGCAGGTCCACAATGAGCAGTTCTTC. Amino acids: CASSFGQVHNEQFF.

This chain links TRBV2 with TRBJ1-1; 11 bases match TRBD1. Germline CDR1 is SNHLY and CDR2 is FYNNEI. With 3 bases clipped from V and 5 bases from J, the junction kept 8 bases outside the gene matches. CDR3 size: 16 residues. CDR3 in DNA: TGTGCCAGCAGTGATAGTGTGGGGACAGGGGGTACTGAAGCTTTCTTT. This codes for CASSDSVGTGGTEAFF.

V is TRBV19 and J is TRBJ1-5; TRBD1 aligns across 10 bases. This CDR3 spans 15 amino acids. J lost 6 bases, V lost 3 bases, and 5 bases had no gene match. From germline, CDR1 is LNHDA and CDR2 SQIVND (reference sequence). This CDR3 is CASSILGTGVQPQHF. In DNA, the CDR3 is TGTGCCAGTAGTATCTTGGGGACAGGGGTTCAGCCCCAGCATTTT. Full variable domain (outside the CDR3, taken from reference TRBV19 and TRBJ1-5): DGGITQSPKYLFRKEGQNVTLSCEQNLNHDAMYWYRQDPGQGLRLIYYSQIVNDFQKGDIAEGYSVSREKKESFPLTVTSAQKNPTAFYLCASSILGTGVQPQHFGDGTRLSIL.

The rearrangement joins TRBV11-2 to TRBJ1-2; TRBD1 matches at 7 bases. CDR1 is SGHAT and CDR2 is FQNNGV in the germline V gene. The CDR3 loop spans 17 amino acids. With V trimmed by 1 base and J by 0 bases, 8 bases remained unmatched. DNA for the CDR3: TGTGCCAGCAGCTTAGTACGATACGGGACAGCTAACTATGGCTACACCTTC. Residues: CASSLVRYGTANYGYTF.

The V and J genes are TRBV19 and TRBJ1-2, with TRBD1 matching over 11 bases. The CDR3 is made up of 16 amino acids. After removal of 5 bases from V and 4 bases from J, the junction contained 9 bases not matched to a gene. The germline V gene encodes CDR1 LNHDA and CDR2 SQIVND (reference sequence). The CDR3 loop reads CASSVLGQGESYGYTF. The DNA for the CDR3 is TGTGCCAGTAGTGTTCTGGGACAGGGGGAATCCTATGGCTACACCTTC.

This chain joins TRBV11-3 and TRBJ2-1; TRBD2 matches 8 bases. Losses at the gene ends were 3 bases for V and 6 bases for J; bases not matched to a gene: 10. The CDR3 consists of 16 residues. Germline V gives CDR1 SGHNT, CDR2 YENEEA. CDR3 bases: TGTGCCAGCAGCTTGAGCGGGAGTAGGGGCATCAATGAGCAGTTCTTC. Protein: CASSLSGSRGINEQFF.

This chain links TRBV9 with TRBJ2-7; possibly TRBD1 for D (6 bases). The CDR3 has 15 residues. In germline, CDR1 is SGDLS, CDR2 YYNGEE. The ends were cut back, 3 bases at V and 5 bases at J, with 18 bases in the middle. The CDR3 DNA reads TGTGCCAGCAGCGGAGGACAGACCGAGTCCCACGAGCAGTACTTC. This codes for CASSGGQTESHEQYF.

V is TRBV7-3 and J is TRBJ2-1, with 12 bases fitting TRBD2. Per the germline V gene, CDR1 is SGHTA and CDR2 is FQGTGA. CDR3 length equals 17 residues. With 4 bases clipped from V and 7 bases from J, the junction kept 11 bases outside the gene matches. The CDR3 DNA follows: TGTGCCAGCAGCTCCTACCCTAGCGGGAGGGGCGGGAATGAGCAGTTCTTC. Translation: CASSSYPSGRGGNEQFF.

This chain joins TRBV6-1 and TRBJ1-5; D ambiguous. CDR3 size: 13 residues. Trimming left V 3 bases short and J 7 bases short, with 10 bases between. Germline V CDR1 and CDR2: MNHNS, SASEGT. The CDR3 loop is CASSETGKQPQHF. CDR3 bases: TGTGCCAGCAGTGAGACGGGGAAGCAGCCCCAGCATTTT.